Detailed here is one T cell receptor (beta chain). The clone's antigen remains unknown. Qualities for individual bases were not recorded, and no much larger clone is one base off. High-throughput TCR beta sequencing profiled peripheral blood CD8+ and CD4+ T cells from healthy donors, Susac syndrome patients and multiple sclerosis patients. Susac syndrome patients met recently defined diagnostic criteria for definite or probable disease. CD8+ TEMRA cells were enriched by FACS, while bulk CD8+ and CD4+ T cells were purified by magnetic negative isolation. Blood was collected in EDTA tubes and processed within 24 hours, with PBMCs isolated through density gradient centrifugation. PBMCs destined for TCR sequencing were cryopreserved in liquid nitrogen and later thawed in a 37 °C water bath. The sorted or isolated CD4+, CD8+ and CD8+ TEMRA cells had a purity of 90% or higher. The source of the sample is a study of CD8 T cells in Susac syndrome (dated by TCRdb to about 2019). About the full investigation: Among the sequenced Susac syndrome patients, five or six had clinically active disease and roughly 8 were in clinical remission. At blood withdrawal, Susac syndrome patients were therapy-naive, treated with corticosteroids (with IVIg additionally given to some), or treated with IVIg alone. Repertoire sequencing was used to test whether CD8+ T cell activation and differentiation in Susac syndrome was antigen driven.

RNA was extracted with the RNeasy kit and roughly 0.45 to 1 ug was reverse transcribed using random hexamers. TCR beta CDR3 regions were amplified with the immunoSEQ multiplex PCR assay covering 54 Vbeta and 13 Jbeta segments. PCR amplification bias was corrected by using a synthetic template baseline for primer optimization and computational correction. Turning to the authors' computational methods: Only productive sequences were kept, with reads annotated to V, D and J genes according to IMGT and analyzed in immunoSEQ Analyzer. Clonality was calculated as one minus the Shannon entropy normalized by log2 of the number of productive unique sequences. Public and private clones were assessed among the 100 most prevalent clones of each patient and control. Susac-specific clones were defined as absent from healthy and MS cohorts, around 980 published viral clones and other ImmuneACCESS disease sequences. TCRdb redid the processing of the public reads, applying fastp at Q25 and MiXCR, and retained in-frame beta chains. Each entry merges the rows of one CDR3 protein and shows their most common DNA and genes. It is TCRdb's table, rather than the study itself, that gives the V and J calls and clone size. In all, the sample holds under 250,000 distinct CDR3 sequences, and about 94% of those were seen once. 0.15% to 0.2% of the sample belongs to the ten largest clones.

The paper's findings and limits, for the study overall: The number of individuals in the TCR sequencing and HLA analysis was acknowledged as relatively small. In patients with Susac syndrome, the CD4+ T cell repertoire showed no detectable clonal expansion.

The V end loses 3 bases and the J end loses 3 bases, and a stretch of 9 bases separates them. The germline V gene (reference sequence) gives CDR1 as LNHNV and CDR2 as YYDKDF. From its cysteine to its phenylalanine, the CDR3 spans 13 amino acids. Only CDR3 DNA remains: 39 bases, in frame from the first base. The sample consisted of CD4+ T cells from PBMCs. Rearrangement joined TRBV15 to TRBJ2-7; a tentative D call is TRBD2 (5 bases match). This clonotype was sampled from a human donor with Susac syndrome. The DNA reads TGTGCCACCAGCAGGGACTCATTCTACGAGCAGTACTTC. This translates into CATSRDSFYEQYF.